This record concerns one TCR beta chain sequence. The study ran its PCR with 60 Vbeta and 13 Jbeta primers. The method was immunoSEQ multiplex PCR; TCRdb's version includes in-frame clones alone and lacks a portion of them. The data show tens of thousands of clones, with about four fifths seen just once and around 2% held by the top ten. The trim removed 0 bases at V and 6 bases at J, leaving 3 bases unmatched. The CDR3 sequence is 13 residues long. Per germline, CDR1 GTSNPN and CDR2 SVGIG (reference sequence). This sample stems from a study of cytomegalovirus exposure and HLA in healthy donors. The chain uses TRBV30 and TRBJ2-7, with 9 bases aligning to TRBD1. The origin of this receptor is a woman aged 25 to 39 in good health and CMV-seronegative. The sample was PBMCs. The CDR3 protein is CAWSVRQGGEQYF. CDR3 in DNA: TGTGCCTGGAGTGTACGACAGGGGGGCGAGCAGTACTTC.